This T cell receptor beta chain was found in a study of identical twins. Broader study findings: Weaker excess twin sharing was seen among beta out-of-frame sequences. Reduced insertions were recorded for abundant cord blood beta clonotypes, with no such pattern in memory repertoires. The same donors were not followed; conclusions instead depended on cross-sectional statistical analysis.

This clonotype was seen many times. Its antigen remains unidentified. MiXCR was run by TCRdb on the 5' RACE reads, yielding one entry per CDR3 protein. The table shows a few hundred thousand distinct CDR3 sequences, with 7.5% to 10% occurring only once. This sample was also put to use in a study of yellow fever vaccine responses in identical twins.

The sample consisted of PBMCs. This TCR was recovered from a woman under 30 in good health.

The DNA of the CDR3 is TGCAGTGCTCCGGGATTGGGGAGCGGGGAGCTGTTTTTT. The encoded protein is CSAPGLGSGELFF. The chain employs TRBV20-1 and TRBJ2-2; a possible D gene is TRBD2 (5 bases). CDR3 length: 13 residues. Germline-derived CDR1 and CDR2 are DFQATT and SNEGSKA (reference sequence). V gave up 5 bases and J gave up 7 bases, with 14 bases separating them.